Described below is a single T cell receptor beta chain sequence and its context. The data were taken from a study of CD4+ T cells in melanoma. V lost 0 bases to trimming and J lost 14 bases; unmatched junction nucleotides: 10. CDR3 length: 15 amino acids. Germline V lookup: CDR1 MNHNS, CDR2 SASEGT. Produced via immunoSEQ multiplex PCR; TCRdb's table is partial and in-frame only. The sample carries around 6,600 clones, about 70% recorded once. The sequenced material came from cells from a culture (not recorded whether cultured in vitro). V usage is TRBV6-1 and J usage is TRBJ2-1; 10 bases are a match to TRBD1. The receptor comes from a human donor with melanoma. As DNA, the CDR3 is TGTGCCAGCAGTGAAGCCGGGACAGGGGTGGTGGAAAAGTTCTTC. Translating it yields CASSEAGTGVVEKFF.